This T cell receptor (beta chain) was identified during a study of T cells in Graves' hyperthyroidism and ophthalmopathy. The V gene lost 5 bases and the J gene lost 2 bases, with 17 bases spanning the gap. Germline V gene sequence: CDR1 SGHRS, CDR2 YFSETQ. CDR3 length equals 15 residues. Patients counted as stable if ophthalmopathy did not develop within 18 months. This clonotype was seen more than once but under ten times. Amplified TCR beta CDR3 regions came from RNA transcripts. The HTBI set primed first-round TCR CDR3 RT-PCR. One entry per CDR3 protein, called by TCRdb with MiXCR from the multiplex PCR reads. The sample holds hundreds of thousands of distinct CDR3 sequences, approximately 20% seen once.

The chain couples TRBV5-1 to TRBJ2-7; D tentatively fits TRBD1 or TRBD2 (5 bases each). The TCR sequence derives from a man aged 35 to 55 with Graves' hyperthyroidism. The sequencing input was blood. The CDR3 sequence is CASSLNLRGPYEQYF. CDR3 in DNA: TGCGCCAGCAGTCTGAATCTCCGGGGACCCTACGAGCAGTACTTC.